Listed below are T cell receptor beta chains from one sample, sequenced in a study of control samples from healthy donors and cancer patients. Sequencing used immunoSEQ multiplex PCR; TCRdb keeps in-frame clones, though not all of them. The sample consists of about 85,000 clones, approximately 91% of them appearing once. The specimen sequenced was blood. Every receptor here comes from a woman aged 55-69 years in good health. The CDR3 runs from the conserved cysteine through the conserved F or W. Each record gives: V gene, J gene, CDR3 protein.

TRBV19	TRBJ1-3	CASSTRGLATIYF
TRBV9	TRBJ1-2	CASSIAPTTGNYGYTF
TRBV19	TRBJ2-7	CASRGHGQGLYEQYF
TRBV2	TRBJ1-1	CASRDRANTEAFF
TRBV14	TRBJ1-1	CASSEWTGLNTEAFF
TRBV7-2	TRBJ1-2	CASSLMTLAGYTF
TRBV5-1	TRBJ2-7	CASSLGDYSYEQYF
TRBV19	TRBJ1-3	CASKVEGTSGNTIYF
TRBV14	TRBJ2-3	CASSQDWAGSDTQYF
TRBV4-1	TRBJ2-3	CASSLAPGQRLDTQYF
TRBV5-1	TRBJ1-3	CASRENSLGNTIYF
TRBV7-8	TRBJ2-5	CASSLGDQETQYF
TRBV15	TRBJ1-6	CATSRASYNSPLHF
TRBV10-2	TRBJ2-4	CASRSIARALAGGNIQYF
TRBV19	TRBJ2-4	CASSISRQLGGAKNIQYF
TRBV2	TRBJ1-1	CASSERTARTEAFF
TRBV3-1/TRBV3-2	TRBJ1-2	CASSQRGQFLYGYTF
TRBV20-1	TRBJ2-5	CSASRGLRETQYF
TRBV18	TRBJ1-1	CASSPDLPGTEAFF
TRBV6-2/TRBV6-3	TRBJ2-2	CASSPGGTFYTGELFF
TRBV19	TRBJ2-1	CASSMSGRSGPSYNEQFF
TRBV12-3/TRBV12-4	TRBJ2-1	CASSLELAGVQFF